One sample yielded the 22 T cell receptor beta chains listed below, sequenced in a study of T cells in Graves' hyperthyroidism and ophthalmopathy. Amplification targeted TCR beta CDR3 regions from RNA transcripts. Researchers ran a first-round RT-PCR on the TCR CDR3 using the HTBI primer set. TCRdb reprocessed the multiplex PCR reads via MiXCR and lists one record per CDR3 protein. The sample has 400,000 to 600,000 distinct CDR3 sequences; about 15% are singletons. The sequenced material came from blood. These TCRs come from a woman aged 25 to 39 with Graves' ophthalmopathy.

This clonotype was counted at least ten times. The chain uses TRBV5-1 and TRBJ2-1; a possible D gene is TRBD2 (5 bases). CDR1 is SGHRS, CDR2 YFSETQ, per germline. Trimming removed 2 bases from V and 2 bases from J, with 11 bases in between. The CDR3 runs to 15 residues. CDR3 loop: CASSLGRVPYNEQFF. CDR3 nucleotide sequence: TGCGCCAGCAGCTTAGGGCGGGTACCCTACAATGAGCAGTTCTTC.

This clonotype was counted between two and nine times. V is TRBV28 and J is TRBJ2-6; D is perhaps TRBD1 or TRBD2 (5 bases each). The CDR3 has 18 residues. V lost 2 bases to trimming and J lost 1 base, with 15 bases between them. Germline CDR1 and CDR2: MDHEN and SYDVKM. CDR3 region: CASSLDQGAGSGANVLTF. In nucleotides, the CDR3 is TGTGCCAGCAGTTTAGATCAGGGAGCAGGGTCTGGGGCCAACGTCCTGACTTTC.

The chain has TRBV2 and TRBJ2-4; D gene unclear. The CDR3 is made up of 14 amino acids. V lost 3 bases and J 0 bases, leaving 6 bases between the germline ends. CDR1 and CDR2 from the germline V gene are SNHLY and FYNNEI. As DNA, the CDR3 is TGTGCCAGCAGTGATAACGTAGCCAAAAACATTCAGTACTTC. This codes for CASSDNVAKNIQYF.

The rearrangement links TRBV12-3 or TRBV12-4 to TRBJ2-1; 11 bases are a match to TRBD2. The V and J ends lost 7 bases and 6 bases, in that order; junction bases with no gene match: 5. This CDR3 is built from 14 residues. The CDR3 loop reads CASTPLAGGNEQFF. Here the CDR3 DNA reads TGTGCCAGCACTCCGCTAGCGGGAGGCAATGAGCAGTTCTTC.

In this sample, this clonotype turned up a few times. CDR3: CASSLSIQGSRPSQDTQYF. The CDR3, as DNA: TGTGCCAGCAGTTTATCAATCCAAGGGTCGAGACCCTCCCAAGATACGCAGTATTTT. V is TRBV28 and J is TRBJ2-3; D gene ambiguous. The CDR3 spans 19 residues. Between the trimmed V and J ends, which lost 1 base and 5 bases, there was a span of 25 bases. Germline CDR1 is MDHEN and CDR2 is SYDVKM.

Ten or more counts support this clonotype. The chain is built from TRBV7-6 and TRBJ1-3; a possible D gene is TRBD1 (5 bases). From germline, CDR1 is SGHVS and CDR2 FNYEAQ. This CDR3 spans 16 amino acids. V was cut by 0 bases and J by 0 bases, with 9 bases left in between. CDR3 amino acids: CASSLARGNSGNTIYF. DNA for the CDR3: TGTGCCAGCAGCTTAGCGAGGGGAAACTCTGGAAACACCATATATTTT.

The chain carries TRBV2 and TRBJ1-1; no firm D call. The CDR3 spans 15 residues. V was clipped by 7 bases and J by 1 base, with 16 bases between them. The germline CDR1 and CDR2 sequences are SNHLY and FYNNEI. The CDR3 bases are TGTGCCAGCAAGCGGGATCACCCTTCGAACACTGAAGCTTTCTTT. Protein product: CASKRDHPSNTEAFF.

The chain combines TRBV3-1 with TRBJ2-7, with D hard to call. This CDR3 spans 13 amino acids. V lost 7 bases and J lost 7, with 17 bases in between. Germline CDR1 reads LGHDT; CDR2 reads YNNKEL (reference sequence). CDR3 sequence (DNA): TGTGCCAGCAACCTAGAAGGTGTGGATGAGCAGTACTTC. Encoded protein: CASNLEGVDEQYF.

This clonotype was counted many times. CDR3 DNA: TGTGCCAGCAACCCGCCGGGACTAGCGGGAGATTTTAGTGAGCAGTTCTTC. Protein sequence: CASNPPGLAGDFSEQFF. This rearrangement joins TRBV28 to TRBJ2-1, with 14 bases fitting TRBD2. The CDR3 spans 17 residues. V gave up 7 bases and J gave up 9 bases; unmatched junction bases: 14. The germline gives CDR1 MDHEN, CDR2 SYDVKM.

This clonotype was counted a few times. The V and J genes are TRBV29-1 and TRBJ2-1; 8 bases are a match to TRBD2. CDR1 is SQVTM, CDR2 ANQGSEA, per germline. The CDR3 runs to 14 residues. Trimming cost V 6 bases and J 0 bases; bases outside gene matches: 4. The CDR3 DNA is TGCAGCGTCACCGGGACTAGCTCCTACAATGAGCAGTTCTTC. Translated, it gives CSVTGTSSYNEQFF.

This clonotype was recorded a few times. The J gene is TRBJ1-6, the V gene TRBV10-3, with TRBD1 identical over 9 bases. The V segment lost 0 bases and the J segment 5 bases; nucleotides outside the gene matches: 2. The CDR3 length is 16 residues. From germline, CDR1 is ENHRY and CDR2 SYGVKD. DNA of the CDR3: TGTGCCATCAGTGAGTCCGGGACAGGGAATAATTCACCCCTCCACTTT. It specifies CAISESGTGNNSPLHF.

This clonotype was recorded at least ten times. The chain recombines TRBV28 with TRBJ2-3, with D uncertain. V lost 7 bases and J lost 4, with 9 bases in between. The length of the CDR3 is 12 residues. Germline V gene sequence: CDR1 MDHEN, CDR2 SYDVKM. CDR3 region: CASTRTPDTQYF. CDR3 sequence (DNA): TGTGCCAGCACCCGGACCCCAGATACGCAGTATTTT.

V is TRBV20-1 and J is TRBJ2-7; a possible D gene is TRBD2 (5 bases). The CDR3 has 13 residues. The V end was cut by 5 bases, the J end by 7 bases, with 18 bases between. In germline, CDR1 is DFQATT, CDR2 SNEGSKA (reference sequence). This CDR3 is CSASSRTSGEQYF. In DNA form, the CDR3 reads TGCAGTGCTTCGAGCAGGACTTCTGGGGAGCAGTACTTC.

The CDR3 loop reads CASSQDLSPREGVGANVLTF. The CDR3 bases are TGCGCCAGCAGCCAAGATCTATCGCCGCGGGAGGGAGTTGGGGCCAACGTCCTGACTTTC. V usage is TRBV4-3 and J usage is TRBJ2-6; 9 nucleotides align to TRBD2. Looked up from germline, CDR1 is LGHNA and CDR2 is YSLEER. V lost 0 bases to trimming and J lost 3 bases; unmatched junction nucleotides: 12. The CDR3 runs 20 residues.

Details on this clonotype: A much larger clone lies a single base off, so this may be a read error. V and J are TRBV29-1 and TRBJ1-1; TRBD1 matches 8 bases. Germline CDR1 reads SQVTM; CDR2 reads ANQGSEA. The CDR3 has 14 amino acids. J was trimmed by 4 bases and V by 6 bases; bases with no gene match: 10. The CDR3 DNA sequence: TGCAGCGTGACAGGGGACGGGGGGAGCACTGAAGCTTTCTTT. This codes for CSVTGDGGSTEAFF.

The J gene is TRBJ2-3, the V gene TRBV29-1, with D maybe TRBD1 (7 bases). Germline V lookup: CDR1 SQVTM, CDR2 ANQGSEA. This CDR3 is built from 18 residues. V dropped 7 bases and J dropped 0 bases, with 26 bases sitting between them. This CDR3 is CSAPPRQGGLKSTDTQYF. In DNA form, the CDR3 reads TGCAGCGCACCACCACGTCAGGGGGGTTTAAAAAGCACAGATACGCAGTATTTT.

The J gene is TRBJ1-2, the V gene TRBV4-1, with D perhaps matching TRBD1 (6 bases). Trimming removed 0 bases from V and 8 bases from J, with 22 bases in between. The germline gives CDR1 MGHRA, CDR2 YSYEKL. The length of the CDR3 is 17 residues. In DNA, the CDR3 is TGCGCCAGCAGCCAAGATCGGGCAGGGGTCACGAGAAAGGGCTACACCTTC. This translates into CASSQDRAGVTRKGYTF.

This clonotype has at least ten counts. Here the CDR3 reads CASSHRKSSTEQFF. Here the CDR3 DNA reads TGTGCCAGCTCCCACAGGAAGTCTTCGACGGAGCAGTTCTTC. The rearrangement joins TRBV2 to TRBJ2-1; maybe TRBD1 (5 bases). This CDR3 is 14 amino acids long. Germline V gene lookup returns CDR1 SNHLY and CDR2 FYNNEI. V was pared by 8 bases and J by 10 bases, with 21 bases between.

This clonotype was detected only a few times. The rearrangement links TRBV9 to TRBJ2-3, with 10 positions matching TRBD2. CDR3 length equals 17 residues. The V gene's germline CDR1 is SGDLS and CDR2 YYNGEE. Trimming removed 2 bases from V and 0 bases from J; junction bases left unmatched: 6. The DNA for the CDR3 is TGTGCCAGCAGCGTTCCTAAGCGGGAGGGTAGCACAGATACGCAGTATTTT. It translates to CASSVPKREGSTDTQYF.

This clonotype was recorded at least ten times. The chain links TRBV7-2 to TRBJ2-7; 9 bases map to TRBD2. Germline lookup yields CDR1 SGHTA and CDR2 FQGNSA. The CDR3 sequence is 14 residues long. With 6 bases clipped from V and 3 bases from J, the junction kept 6 bases outside the gene matches. Written as DNA, the CDR3 is TGTGCCAGCAGACCTGGACTAGCGAACTACGAGCAGTACTTC. This gives the protein CASRPGLANYEQYF.

The table lists this clonotype with a few counts. The V and J genes are TRBV10-3 and TRBJ2-7; 11 bases agree with TRBD2. The CDR3 consists of 15 residues. Germline trimming cut 0 bases from V and 5 bases from J; bases unmatched to any gene: 3. Germline-derived CDR1 and CDR2 are ENHRY and SYGVKD. CDR3 nucleotide sequence: TGTGCCATCAGTGAGTCGTTAGCGGGAGGGAACGAGCAGTACTTC. Translation gives CAISESLAGGNEQYF.

The table lists this clonotype with a few counts. This rearrangement joins TRBV10-1 to TRBJ2-2; 7 nucleotides line up with TRBD1. The CDR3 runs to 14 residues. V dropped 7 bases and J dropped 4; count of bases not matched to a gene: 6. CDR1 is WNHNN, CDR2 SYGVQD, per germline (reference sequence). This CDR3 reads CASINRGGTGELFF. In DNA form, the CDR3 reads TGCGCCAGCATTAACAGGGGCGGCACCGGGGAGCTGTTTTTT.